Presented here are 19 T cell receptor beta chains from one specimen sequenced in a study of T cells in localized non-small cell lung cancer. The protocol was immunoSEQ multiplex PCR, while the TCRdb copy is restricted to in-frame clones and leaves out a portion. Seen here are around 30,000 clones, more than 75% observed once, and the top ten hold 10% to 15%. The specimen was peripheral blood, collected before any cancer treatment. These receptors were taken from a female donor older than 55 with stage III squamous cell lung carcinoma.

The CDR3: CASSQDRLGNTEAFF. The CDR3 nucleotides read TGCGCCAGCAGCCAAGATAGGCTGGGGAACACTGAAGCTTTCTTT. V is TRBV4-3 and J is TRBJ1-1; D gene uncertain. The CDR3 is 15 amino acids. Germline V gene data show CDR1 as LGHNA and CDR2 as YSLEER. The V end was cut by 0 bases, the J end by 1 base, with 9 bases between.

The genes are TRBV9 and TRBJ1-1; D is ambiguous. Looked up from germline, CDR1 is SGDLS and CDR2 is YYNGEE. V was cut by 0 bases and J by 0 bases, with 3 bases left in between. This CDR3 is built from 13 residues. The chain's CDR3 is CASSVDMNTEAFF. CDR3 bases: TGTGCCAGCAGCGTAGATATGAACACTGAAGCTTTCTTT.

The CDR3 loop is CASSPANEQFF. The CDR3 DNA is TGTGCCAGCTCACCCGCTAATGAGCAGTTCTTC. The chain combines TRBV18 with TRBJ2-1, with unresolved D. The CDR3 is 11 amino acids. V lost 3 bases to trimming and J lost 7 bases, with 4 bases between them. Germline loops: CDR1 KGHSH, CDR2 LQKENI.

The rearrangement joins TRBV28 to TRBJ2-7; D uncertain. Germline assignment: CDR1 MDHEN and CDR2 SYDVKM. The CDR3 runs 14 residues. Trimming left V 5 bases short and J 5 bases short, with 16 bases between. The CDR3 loop reads CASSRHGFPDEQYF. The CDR3 DNA sequence: TGTGCCAGCAGTAGACACGGGTTTCCGGACGAGCAGTACTTC.

This chain uses TRBV6-5 with TRBJ1-1; 8 nucleotides align to TRBD1. CDR3 length equals 16 residues. Trimming took 2 bases from V and 2 from J; bases not matched to a gene: 7. CDR1 is MNHEY, CDR2 SVGAGI, per germline. The CDR3, as DNA: TGTGCCAGCAGTTACCACGGACAGGGAAAAAACACTGAAGCTTTCTTT. It encodes CASSYHGQGKNTEAFF.

The rearrangement links TRBV18 to TRBJ1-4, with TRBD1 as a possible D gene (6 bases). CDR3 length: 13 amino acids. Trimming removed 2 bases at V and 8 bases at J, with 9 bases between. Germline values: CDR1 KGHSH, CDR2 LQKENI. CDR3 protein: CASSPGGAEKLFF. The DNA of the CDR3 is TGTGCCAGCTCACCAGGGGGCGCGGAAAAACTGTTTTTT.

This clone appeared a single time. The junction and the germline gene differ at one end; a read error may be behind it. J is TRBJ1-5 and V is TRBV2, with 7 bases matching TRBD1. Germline V gene lookup returns CDR1 SNHLY and CDR2 FYNNEI. The CDR3 is 19 residues long. CDR3 protein: CASSGTQGPLIYGNRPQHF. The CDR3 nucleotides are TGTGCCAGCAGTGGGACACAGGGGCCGCTGATATATGGCAATCGGCCCCAGCATTTT. The full variable domain, in which reference TRBV2 and TRBJ1-5 provide the parts outside the CDR3, is EPEVTQTPSHQVTQMGQEVILRCVPISNHLYFYWYRQILGQKVEFLVSFYNNEISEKSEIFDDQFSVERPDGSNFTLKIRSTKLEDSAMYFCASSGTQGPLIYGNRPQHFGDGTRLSIL.

This clone was observed a handful of times. The chain has TRBV28 and TRBJ2-5, with TRBD2 as a possible D gene (6 bases). Trimming took off 2 bases at V and 5 bases at J, with 9 bases between the two ends. Germline V gene data show CDR1 as MDHEN and CDR2 as SYDVKM. The CDR3 extends over 13 amino acids. In nucleotides, the CDR3 is TGTGCCAGCAGTTTAGTCGGGAGCGAGACCCAGTACTTC. The encoded protein is CASSLVGSETQYF.

The rearrangement links TRBV5-1 to TRBJ2-5; possibly TRBD1 for D (5 bases). CDR1 and CDR2 from the germline V gene are SGHRS and YFSETQ. Trimming cost V 0 bases and J 5 bases, with 14 bases left between them. This CDR3 has 15 residues. CDR3 nucleotide sequence: TGCGCCAGCAGCTTGGGCCAGGGATCAGCGGAGACCCAGTACTTC. This translates into CASSLGQGSAETQYF.

The V and J genes are TRBV6-5 and TRBJ2-7; TRBD1 aligns across 7 bases. Germline V CDR1 and CDR2: MNHEY, SVGAGI. V gave up 0 bases and J gave up 7 bases; unmatched junction bases: 12. This CDR3 spans 16 amino acids. The CDR3 DNA sequence: TGTGCCAGCAGTTACTCGAGGGTGCAGGGGGTGTGGGAGCAGTACTTC. Its protein is CASSYSRVQGVWEQYF.

The chain joins TRBV18 to TRBJ2-2, with 9 bases lining up with TRBD2. The CDR3 is 17 residues long. CDR1 and CDR2 from the germline V gene are KGHSH and LQKENI. The ends lost 4 bases at V and 0 bases at J; junction bases unmatched: 6. CDR3: CASSLRLAVSNTGELFF. The CDR3 bases are TGTGCCAGCTCACTCAGACTAGCGGTGTCGAACACCGGGGAGCTGTTTTTT.

J is TRBJ1-2 and V is TRBV7-9, with D perhaps TRBD1 (5 bases). The CDR3 has 15 amino acids. Trimming cost V 0 bases and J 8 bases, with 16 bases left between them. Germline CDR1 reads SEHNR; CDR2 reads FQNEAQ (reference sequence). In nucleotides, the CDR3 is TGTGCCAGCAGCTTAGCGCAGCAGGGAGATAGGGGCTACACCTTC. Amino acids: CASSLAQQGDRGYTF.

The chain links TRBV25-1 to TRBJ2-7; TRBD1 matches at 9 bases. After removal of 3 bases from V and 3 bases from J, the junction contained 3 bases not matched to a gene. This CDR3 comprises 14 residues. Germline V gene data show CDR1 as MGHDK and CDR2 as SYGVNS. The CDR3 DNA reads as TGTGCCAGCAGTGAGCTGACAGGGGGCTACGAGCAGTACTTC. Translation gives CASSELTGGYEQYF.

The chain combines TRBV5-1 with TRBJ2-5, with D tentatively TRBD2 (7 bases). Trimming cost V 0 bases and J 2 bases, with 14 bases left between them. This CDR3 has 16 residues. Germline CDR1 is SGHRS and CDR2 is YFSETQ. CDR3 nucleotide sequence: TGCGCCAGCAGCTTGGATGCGGCGGGGGCGCAAGAGACCCAGTACTTC. As protein: CASSLDAAGAQETQYF.

This chain joins TRBV9 and TRBJ2-7; D tentatively reads TRBD1 or TRBD2 (5 bases each). Germline assignment: CDR1 SGDLS and CDR2 YYNGEE. The V end lost 0 bases, the J end lost 4 bases, and 11 bases lay between the germline ends. The CDR3 spans 14 residues. In DNA, the CDR3 is TGTGCCAGCAGCGTAGGGGGACCTTTATACGAGCAGTACTTC. Its translation: CASSVGGPLYEQYF.

The V and J genes are TRBV19 and TRBJ2-3; D unresolved. The CDR3 has 12 residues. Trimming removed 5 bases from V and 7 bases from J, with 10 bases in between. Looked up from germline, CDR1 is LNHDA and CDR2 is SQIVND (reference sequence). DNA for the CDR3: TGTGCCAGTAGTTCCGTGGATAATACGCAGTATTTT. This translates into CASSSVDNTQYF.

The rearrangement links TRBV5-1 to TRBJ2-7, with D tentatively TRBD1 or TRBD2 (6 bases each). V gave up 2 bases and J gave up 1 base, with 19 bases separating them. The CDR3 sequence is 17 residues long. Germline V gene data show CDR1 as SGHRS and CDR2 as YFSETQ. The CDR3 loop reads CASSFSQGGTISYEQYF. The CDR3 nucleotides are TGCGCCAGCAGCTTTTCCCAAGGGGGGACAATTTCCTACGAGCAGTACTTC.

This chain connects TRBV5-1 to TRBJ1-2; 12 bases line up with TRBD1. Germline CDR1 is SGHRS and CDR2 is YFSETQ. The CDR3 is 15 amino acids. The J segment lost 8 bases and the V segment lost 3 bases, leaving 8 bases of the junction unmatched. The CDR3 DNA reads as TGCGCCAGCAGCTCGCCGGGACAGGGGGCCGGGGGCTACACCTTC. It codes for CASSSPGQGAGGYTF. Complete variable domain (other parts from reference TRBV5-1 and TRBJ1-2): KAGVTQTPRYLIKTRGQQVTLSCSPISGHRSVSWYQQTPGQGLQFLFEYFSETQRNKGNFPGRFSGRQFSNSRSEMNVSTLELGDSALYLCASSSPGQGAGGYTFGSGTRLTVV.

The chain recombines TRBV7-3 with TRBJ2-1, with 8 bases aligning to TRBD1. The CDR3 loop spans 14 amino acids. Per germline, CDR1 SGHTA and CDR2 FQGTGA. With 5 bases clipped from V and 7 bases from J, the junction kept 7 bases outside the gene matches. Here the CDR3 reads CASSTATGGNEQFF. The CDR3 nucleotides read TGTGCCAGCAGCACCGCCACAGGGGGAAATGAGCAGTTCTTC.